Listed below are T cell receptor beta chains from one sample, sequenced in a study of cytomegalovirus exposure and HLA in healthy donors. Data came from immunoSEQ multiplex PCR; TCRdb stores just in-frame clones and leaves some out. This table holds about 170,000 clones, 85% to 90% found once. The material sequenced was PBMCs. The receptors stem from a woman in her thirties in good health and CMV-seronegative. Both conserved end residues are part of each CDR3. A D gene is named only where the DNA matches it firmly. The size entry is marked missing in some rows and otherwise reads once, few, many or a size class.

CASSLGAGKETQYF,TGCGCCAGCAGCCTGGGGGCGGGAAAAGAGACCCAGTACTTC,.,TRBV5-1,TRBJ2-5,.
CASSTGTENTGELFF,TGTGCCAGCAGTACCGGGACAGAGAACACCGGGGAGCTGTTTTTT,once,TRBV25-1,TRBJ2-2,TRBD1
CASSLVFPQGWSGNTIYF,TGTGCCAGCAGCTTAGTTTTCCCCCAGGGTTGGTCTGGAAACACCATATATTTT,.,TRBV7-7,TRBJ1-3,.
CASSLQGDRKLFF,TGTGCCAGCAGCTTACAGGGTGATAGAAAACTGTTTTTT,.,TRBV5-4,TRBJ1-4,.
CASSAQGTEAFF,TGTGCCAGCAGCGCCCAGGGGACTGAAGCTTTCTTT,few,TRBV7-8,TRBJ1-1,.
CASSAGQGRWEQYF,TGCGCCAGCAGCGCAGGACAGGGTAGGTGGGAGCAGTACTTC,.,TRBV5-1,TRBJ2-5,TRBD1
CASSLGLAGVNEQFF,TGTGCCAGCAGCCTGGGACTAGCGGGGGTCAATGAGCAGTTCTTC,.,TRBV11-2,TRBJ2-1,TRBD2
CASSRGQLNTEAFF,TGCGCCAGCAGCCGGGGACAGCTGAACACTGAAGCTTTCTTT,.,TRBV5-1,TRBJ1-1,TRBD1
CASSEGLAGGPGKRDTQYF,TGTGCCAGCTCTGAGGGGCTAGCGGGGGGGCCGGGTAAAAGAGATACGCAGTATTTT,few,TRBV2,TRBJ2-3,TRBD2
CASRMQGYEQYF,TGTGCCAGCAGAATGCAGGGGTACGAGCAGTACTTC,.,TRBV6-1,TRBJ2-7,.
CAWSVGRVTASPLHF,TGTGCCTGGAGTGTTGGCAGGGTAACAGCATCACCCCTCCACTTT,.,TRBV30,TRBJ1-6,.
CASSQQGPSGGADTQYF,TGTGCCAGCAGCCAACAGGGGCCTAGCGGGGGGGCAGATACGCAGTATTTT,once,TRBV4-2,TRBJ2-3,TRBD2
CAWKLAGITGELFF,TGTGCCTGGAAACTAGCGGGTATCACCGGGGAGCTGTTTTTT,.,TRBV30,TRBJ2-2,TRBD2